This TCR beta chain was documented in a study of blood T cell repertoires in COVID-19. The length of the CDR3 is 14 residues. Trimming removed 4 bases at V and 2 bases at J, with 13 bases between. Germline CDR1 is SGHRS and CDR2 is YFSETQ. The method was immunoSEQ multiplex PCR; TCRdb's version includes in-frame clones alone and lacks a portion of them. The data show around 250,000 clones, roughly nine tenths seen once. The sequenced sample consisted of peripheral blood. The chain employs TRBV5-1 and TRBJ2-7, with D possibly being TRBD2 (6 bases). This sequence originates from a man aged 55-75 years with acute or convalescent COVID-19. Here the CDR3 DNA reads TGCGCCAGCAGCCCGACGACGGGGGCCTACGAGCAGTACTTC. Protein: CASSPTTGAYEQYF.